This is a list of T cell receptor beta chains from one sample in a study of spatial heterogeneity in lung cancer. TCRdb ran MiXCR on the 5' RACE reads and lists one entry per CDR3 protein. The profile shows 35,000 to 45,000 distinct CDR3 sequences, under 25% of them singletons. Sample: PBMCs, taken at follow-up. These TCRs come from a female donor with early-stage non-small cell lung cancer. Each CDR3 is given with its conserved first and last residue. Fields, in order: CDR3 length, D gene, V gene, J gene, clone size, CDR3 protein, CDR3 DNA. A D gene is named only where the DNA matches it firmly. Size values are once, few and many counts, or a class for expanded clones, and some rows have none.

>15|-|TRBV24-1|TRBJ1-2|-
CVTSGPVRRGYGYTF
TGTGTCACCAGTGGCCCAGTGAGGAGGGGATATGGCTACACCTTC
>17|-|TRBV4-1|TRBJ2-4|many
CASSQDHLGGGANIQYF
TGCGCCAGCAGCCAAGACCATCTGGGAGGGGGCGCAAACATTCAGTACTTC
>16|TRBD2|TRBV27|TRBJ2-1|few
CASSPFGGRANNEQFF
TGTGCCAGCAGCCCCTTCGGTGGGAGGGCTAACAATGAGCAGTTCTTC
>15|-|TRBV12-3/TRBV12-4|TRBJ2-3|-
CASSSSLTSTDTQYF
TGTGCCAGCAGCTCCAGCCTGACTAGCACAGATACGCAGTATTTT
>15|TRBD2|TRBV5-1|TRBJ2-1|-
CASSLALAGVNEQFF
TGCGCCAGCAGCTTGGCGCTAGCGGGGGTTAATGAGCAGTTCTTC
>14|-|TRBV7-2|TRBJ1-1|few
CASSLVWGNTEAFF
TGTGCCAGCAGCTTAGTCTGGGGGAACACTGAAGCTTTCTTT
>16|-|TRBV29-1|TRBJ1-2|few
CSVRGAASLPPDGYTF
TGCAGCGTTCGGGGGGCCGCCAGCCTTCCTCCCGATGGCTACACCTTC
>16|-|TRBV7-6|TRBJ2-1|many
CASSLVGGAAHNEQFF
TGTGCCAGCAGCTTAGTAGGGGGGGCCGCGCACAATGAGCAGTTCTTC
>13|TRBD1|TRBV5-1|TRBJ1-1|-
CASSAQGGTEAFF
TGCGCCAGCAGCGCCCAGGGGGGCACTGAAGCTTTCTTT
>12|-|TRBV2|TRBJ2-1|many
CASTPSYNEQFF
TGTGCCAGCACCCCGTCCTACAATGAGCAGTTCTTC
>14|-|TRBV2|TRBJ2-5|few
CASTLRRDRETQYF
TGTGCCAGCACCCTACGCCGGGACCGGGAGACCCAGTACTTC
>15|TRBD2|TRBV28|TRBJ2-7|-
CASSTLAGGPYEQYF
TGTGCCAGCAGTACACTAGCGGGAGGACCCTACGAGCAGTACTTC
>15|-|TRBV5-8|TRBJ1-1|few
CASSFDGTPPTEAFF
TGTGCCAGCAGCTTTGACGGGACACCCCCCACTGAAGCTTTCTTT
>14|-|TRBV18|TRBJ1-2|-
CASSTLSGQESYTF
TGTGCCAGCTCTACCCTCTCCGGACAAGAAAGCTACACCTTC
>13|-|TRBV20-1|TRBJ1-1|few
CSASTGMNTEAFF
TGCAGTGCTAGTACAGGTATGAACACTGAAGCTTTCTTT
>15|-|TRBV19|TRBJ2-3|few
CASSGSTGGADTQYF
TGTGCCAGTAGTGGCTCTACCGGGGGAGCAGATACGCAGTATTTT
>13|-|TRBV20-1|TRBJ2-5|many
CSARGSGTETQYF
TGCAGTGCTAGGGGGTCCGGGACAGAGACCCAGTACTTC
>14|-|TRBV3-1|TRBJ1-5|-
CASSQDYTIRPQHF
TGTGCCAGCAGCCAAGACTACACCATTCGGCCCCAGCATTTT
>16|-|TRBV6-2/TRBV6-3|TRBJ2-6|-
CASSLVQGLRANVLTF
TGTGCCAGCAGTCTAGTACAGGGACTAAGGGCCAACGTCCTGACTTTC
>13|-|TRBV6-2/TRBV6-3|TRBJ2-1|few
CASKQRPRGEQFF
TGTGCCAGCAAACAAAGACCGAGGGGTGAGCAGTTCTTC
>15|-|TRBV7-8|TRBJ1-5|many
CASSSGRVSNQPQHF
TGTGCCAGCAGCTCAGGACGGGTTAGCAATCAGCCCCAGCATTTT
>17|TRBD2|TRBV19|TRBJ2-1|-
CASTPVVLAGDGNEQFF
TGTGCCAGTACCCCGGTCGTGTTAGCGGGAGACGGCAATGAGCAGTTCTTC
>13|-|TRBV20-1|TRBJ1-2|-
CSARDQGAYGYTF
TGCAGTGCTAGAGATCAGGGCGCCTATGGCTACACCTTC
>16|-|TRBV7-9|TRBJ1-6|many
CASSLGRFSYNSPLHF
TGTGCCAGCAGCTTAGGAAGGTTCTCCTATAATTCACCCCTCCACTTT
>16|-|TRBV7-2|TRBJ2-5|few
CASSEEAGRQGETQYF
TGTGCCAGCAGCGAAGAAGCGGGGCGACAGGGAGAGACCCAGTACTTC
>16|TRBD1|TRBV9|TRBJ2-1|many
CASSGIGTGEDKQQFF
TGTGCCAGCAGCGGGATCGGGACAGGGGAGGATAAACAACAGTTCTTC
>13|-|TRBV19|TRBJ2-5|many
CASSIGGEETQYF
TGTGCCAGTAGTATAGGGGGCGAAGAGACCCAGTACTTC
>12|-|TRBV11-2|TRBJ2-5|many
CASSRGQETQYF
TGTGCCAGCAGCAGGGGGCAAGAGACCCAGTACTTC
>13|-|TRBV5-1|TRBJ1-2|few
CASSLGANYGYTF
TGCGCCAGCAGCTTGGGCGCTAACTATGGCTACACCTTC
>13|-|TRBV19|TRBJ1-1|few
CASSDLGGTEAFF
TGTGCCAGTTCTGACTTAGGCGGCACTGAAGCTTTCTTT
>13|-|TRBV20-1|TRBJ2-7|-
CSAAGRAFYEQYF
TGCAGTGCCGCAGGCAGGGCGTTCTACGAGCAGTACTTC
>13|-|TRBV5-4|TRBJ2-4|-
CASSRTGLEIQYF
TGTGCCAGCAGCAGAACAGGGTTGGAAATTCAGTACTTC
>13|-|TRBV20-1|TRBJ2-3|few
CSARDPGPYTQYF
TGCAGTGCTAGAGATCCGGGTCCTTATACGCAGTATTTT
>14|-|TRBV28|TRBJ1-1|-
CASSLGTEGPEAFF
TGTGCCAGCAGTTTAGGGACTGAGGGCCCTGAAGCTTTCTTT
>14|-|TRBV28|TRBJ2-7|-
CASSLRTGPYEQYF
TGTGCCAGCAGTTTGCGGACTGGACCGTACGAGCAGTACTTC
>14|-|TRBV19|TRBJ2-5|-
CASSPSLALVTQYF
TGTGCCAGTAGTCCCTCACTAGCACTTGTGACCCAGTACTTC
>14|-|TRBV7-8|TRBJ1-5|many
CASSLGRSNQPQHF
TGTGCCAGCAGCTTAGGACGTAGCAATCAGCCCCAGCATTTT
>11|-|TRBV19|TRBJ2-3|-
CASSIGDTQYF
TGTGCCAGTAGTATAGGAGATACGCAGTATTTT
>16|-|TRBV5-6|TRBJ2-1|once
CASSLARLAPYNEQFF
TGTGCCAGCAGCTTGGCTCGCCTAGCACCCTACAATGAGCAGTTCTTC
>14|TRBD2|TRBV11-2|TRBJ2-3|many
CASSVTSGTDTQYF
TGTGCCAGCAGCGTCACTAGCGGCACAGATACGCAGTATTTT
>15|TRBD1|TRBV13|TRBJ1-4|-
CASSQGTGGNEKLFF
TGTGCCAGCAGTCAAGGCACAGGGGGAAATGAAAAACTGTTTTTT
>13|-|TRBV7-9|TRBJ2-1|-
CASSAGAYNEQFF
TGTGCCAGCAGTGCCGGGGCCTACAATGAGCAGTTCTTC